The clone carrying this TCR beta chain occurred many times. Its antigen is not identified. The data belong to a study of T cells in Graves' hyperthyroidism and ophthalmopathy. Germline CDR1 reads SNHLY; CDR2 reads FYNNEI. CDR3 length: 13 residues. V lost 3 bases and J 4 bases, leaving 9 bases between the germline ends. Findings and limits, study-wide: Ophthalmopathy cases were set apart from stable hyperthyroidism by a 13 V-J model. Most thyroid clonotypes expanded above 0.001 were also detected in blood. The model anticipated ophthalmopathy a median approximately 6.7 months pre-onset.

The investigators amplified TCR beta CDR3 regions from RNA transcripts. The HTBI primer set served for first-round RT-PCR of the TCR CDR3. MiXCR was run by TCRdb on the multiplex PCR reads, yielding one entry per CDR3 protein. Of roughly 700,000 distinct CDR3 sequences listed, 30% to 40% are singletons. This chain links TRBV2 with TRBJ1-1; D is perhaps TRBD1 (6 bases). The receptor comes from a middle-aged woman with Graves' hyperthyroidism. The sample was blood. The chain's CDR3 is CASSEGGLTEAFF. DNA for the CDR3: TGTGCCAGCAGTGAGGGGGGCCTCACTGAAGCTTTCTTT.